One and the same sample provided the 26 T cell receptor beta chains below, sequenced in a study of blood T cell repertoires in COVID-19 (dated by TCRdb to about 2020). The method was the immunoSEQ multiplex PCR assay. This immuneACCESS table, as held by TCRdb, lists in-frame sequences with V and J called but not all clones. Of the missing ones, under half trace to an unresolved V gene in checked studies; the others have no known cause. Counted in this sample were over 200,000 clones; over 70% of them appeared once. About 4% of the sample is in the top ten clones. The source material was PBMCs or T cells enriched from blood (not recorded which). The receptors were gathered from a young woman who had been exposed to COVID-19.

The chain carries TRBV11-1 and TRBJ2-5, with D possibly matching TRBD2 (5 bases). Between the trimmed V and J ends, which lost 1 base and 2 bases, there was a span of 14 bases. The CDR3 is made up of 16 amino acids. CDR1 is SGHAT, CDR2 FQDESV, per germline (reference sequence). For the CDR3, the DNA is TGTGCCAGCAGCTTAGGGTCAGCGGATCAACAAGAGACCCAGTACTTC. Protein sequence: CASSLGSADQQETQYF.

V and J are TRBV11-2 and TRBJ2-7, with a tentative D call TRBD1 (6 bases). The germline CDR1 and CDR2 sequences are SGHAT and FQNNGV. V lost 5 bases and J 2 bases, leaving 13 bases between the germline ends. The CDR3 runs 14 residues. The chain's CDR3 is CASSIPGQTYEQYF. DNA for the CDR3: TGTGCCAGCAGCATCCCCGGACAGACCTACGAGCAGTACTTC.

The rearrangement uses TRBV10-1 and TRBJ2-2; TRBD2 matches at 9 bases. Germline trimming cut 8 bases from V and 7 bases from J; bases unmatched to any gene: 5. CDR3 length equals 13 residues. Germline V lookup: CDR1 WNHNN, CDR2 SYGVQD (reference sequence). CDR3 nucleotide sequence: TGCGCCAGCTCAGCGGGAGGTGTCGGGGAGCTGTTTTTT. Its protein product is CASSAGGVGELFF.

This clone showed up just a few times. The rearrangement links TRBV6-5 to TRBJ1-1; D is perhaps TRBD1 (6 bases). V lost 4 bases, J lost 0 bases, and 12 bases lay in between. The V gene's germline CDR1 is MNHEY and CDR2 SVGAGI. The CDR3 sequence is 15 residues long. The CDR3 loop is CASSFGTSMNTEAFF. CDR3 nucleotides: TGTGCCAGCAGTTTCGGGACATCAATGAACACTGAAGCTTTCTTT.

The CDR3 loop reads CASSTGFGYTF. CDR3 in DNA: TGTGCCAGCAGCACAGGTTTTGGCTACACCTTC. V and J are TRBV5-8 and TRBJ1-2; tentatively, D is TRBD1 (5 bases). The CDR3 covers 11 residues. Germline CDR1 SGHTS, CDR2 YDEGEE. Trimming took 4 bases from V and 7 from J, leaving 8 bases between them.

The genes are TRBV5-1 and TRBJ1-2; a possible D gene is TRBD1 (6 bases). This CDR3 has 14 residues. The germline V and J ends were trimmed by 4 bases and 5 bases, with 15 bases remaining between them. Germline-derived CDR1 and CDR2 are SGHRS and YFSETQ. This CDR3 reads CASSPRTDYYGYTF. The CDR3 region has the DNA TGCGCCAGCAGCCCTCGGACAGACTATTATGGCTACACCTTC.

The rearrangement links TRBV30 to TRBJ2-2; 10 bases are shared with TRBD2. The CDR3 runs 16 residues. The V gene's germline CDR1 is GTSNPN and CDR2 SVGIG (reference sequence). V lost 4 bases, J lost 0 bases, and 5 bases stayed unmatched. Written as DNA, the CDR3 is TGTGCCTGGACCCAAGCGGGAGGGACGAACACCGGGGAGCTGTTTTTT. Translation gives CAWTQAGGTNTGELFF. Drawing the rest from reference TRBV30 and TRBJ2-2, the complete variable domain is SQTIHQWPATLVQPVGSPLSLECTVEGTSNPNLYWYRQAAGRGLQLLFYSVGIGQISSEVPQNLSASRPQDRQFILSSKKLLLSDSGFYLCAWTQAGGTNTGELFFGEGSRLTVL.

This clone turned up a few times. The chain uses TRBV5-1 and TRBJ1-4; 7 bases line up with TRBD1. J was trimmed by 4 bases and V by 3 bases; bases with no gene match: 3. The V gene's germline CDR1 is SGHRS and CDR2 YFSETQ. The CDR3 extends over 14 amino acids. This CDR3 is CASSWTGFNEKLFF. The CDR3 region has the DNA TGCGCCAGCAGCTGGACAGGTTTTAATGAAAAACTGTTTTTT. Using reference TRBV5-1 and TRBJ1-4 for the parts outside the CDR3, the full variable domain is KAGVTQTPRYLIKTRGQQVTLSCSPISGHRSVSWYQQTPGQGLQFLFEYFSETQRNKGNFPGRFSGRQFSNSRSEMNVSTLELGDSALYLCASSWTGFNEKLFFGSGTQLSVL.

The table lists this clone with many counts. The chain carries TRBV20-1 and TRBJ2-3, with TRBD2 matching over 12 bases. With V trimmed by 3 bases and J by 2 bases, 6 bases remained unmatched. Germline CDR1 and CDR2: DFQATT and SNEGSKA (reference sequence). The CDR3 spans 16 residues. The CDR3 loop reads CSASPPSGRATDTQYF. The CDR3, as DNA: TGCAGTGCTAGTCCACCTAGCGGGAGGGCCACAGATACGCAGTATTTT.

This clone was recorded a few times. The DNA of the CDR3 is TGCGCCAGCAGCATTATCGCGGTTGGGTTTAGGGGGACCCAGTACTTC. The encoded protein is CASSIIAVGFRGTQYF. The rearrangement joins TRBV5-1 to TRBJ2-5; TRBD1 is a possible D gene (5 bases). Germline CDR1 reads SGHRS; CDR2 reads YFSETQ. The ends were cut back, 4 bases at V and 7 bases at J, with 23 bases in the middle. The CDR3 contains 16 residues.

Only a few counts were recorded for this clone. The rearrangement uses TRBV5-1 and TRBJ1-4; TRBD1 aligns across 7 bases. Losses at the gene ends were 4 bases for V and 4 bases for J; bases not matched to a gene: 10. Germline V gene sequence: CDR1 SGHRS, CDR2 YFSETQ. CDR3 length: 16 amino acids. The CDR3 sequence: CASSNLTGARNEKLFF. The CDR3 region has the DNA TGCGCCAGCAGCAACTTAACAGGGGCCCGTAATGAAAAACTGTTTTTT. The full variable domain, its missing parts supplied by reference TRBV5-1 and TRBJ1-4, is KAGVTQTPRYLIKTRGQQVTLSCSPISGHRSVSWYQQTPGQGLQFLFEYFSETQRNKGNFPGRFSGRQFSNSRSEMNVSTLELGDSALYLCASSNLTGARNEKLFFGSGTQLSVL.

The chain recombines TRBV5-6 with TRBJ1-2; D perhaps matches TRBD1 (5 bases). Per the germline V gene, CDR1 is SGHDT and CDR2 is YYEEEE. The CDR3 spans 13 residues. V was pared by 4 bases and J by 0 bases, with 7 bases between. CDR3 coding DNA: TGTGCCAGCAGCCCGACAGCTAACTATGGCTACACCTTC. Translating it yields CASSPTANYGYTF. The full variable domain, with the rest looked up from reference TRBV5-6 and TRBJ1-2, is DAGVTQSPTHLIKTRGQQVTLRCSPKSGHDTVSWYQQALGQGPQFIFQYYEEEERQRGNFPDRFSGHQFPNYSSELNVNALLLGDSALYLCASSPTANYGYTFGSGTRLTVV.

V is TRBV6-5 and J is TRBJ1-2, with D unclear. Looked up from germline, CDR1 is MNHEY and CDR2 is SVGAGI. V dropped 0 bases and J dropped 8 bases, with 16 bases sitting between them. The CDR3 is 15 amino acids. CDR3 bases: TGTGCCAGCAGTTACTCCCGCGGAGGCCCCTTAGGCTACACCTTC. Its protein is CASSYSRGGPLGYTF.

V is TRBV2 and J is TRBJ1-2; 8 nucleotides align to TRBD1. Germline V gene sequence: CDR1 SNHLY, CDR2 FYNNEI. Germline trimming cut 6 bases from V and 7 bases from J; bases unmatched to any gene: 10. CDR3 length: 14 amino acids. The CDR3, as DNA: TGTGCCAGCAGATCCTCGGACAGGGTTTTTGGCTACACCTTC. It yields the protein CASRSSDRVFGYTF.

The gene calls are TRBV11-3 and TRBJ2-1; TRBD2 matches 8 bases. The CDR3 runs to 14 residues. Germline V gene lookup returns CDR1 SGHNT and CDR2 YENEEA. The V gene end was trimmed by 5 bases and the J gene end by 5 bases; junction bases not matched to a gene: 5. CDR3 in DNA: TGTGCCAGCAGCCCAAGCGGGAGCCACAATGAGCAGTTCTTC. This codes for CASSPSGSHNEQFF.

This clone occurred once. This chain's CDR3 is CASSISLASEQYF. As DNA, the CDR3 is TGTGCCAGTAGTATAAGCCTAGCATCCGAGCAGTACTTC. J is TRBJ2-7 and V is TRBV19; tentatively, D is TRBD2 (5 bases). The V gene lost 2 bases and the J gene lost 6 bases, with 11 bases spanning the gap. This CDR3 is 13 amino acids long. Germline V gives CDR1 LNHDA, CDR2 SQIVND (reference sequence).

V usage is TRBV4-2 and J usage is TRBJ2-1; TRBD2 matches at 11 bases. The V gene end was trimmed by 1 base and the J gene end by 7 bases; junction bases not matched to a gene: 9. Germline V gives CDR1 LGHNA, CDR2 YNFKEQ. The CDR3 is made up of 17 amino acids. CDR3 sequence reads: CASSQGSTSGSGNEQFF. The DNA for the CDR3 is TGTGCCAGCAGCCAAGGCTCTACTAGCGGGAGTGGGAATGAGCAGTTCTTC.

V is TRBV5-1 and J is TRBJ2-3, with 9 bases identical to TRBD2. The CDR3 contains 16 residues. Trimming took 0 bases from V and 2 from J; bases not matched to a gene: 4. CDR1 and CDR2 from the germline V gene are SGHRS and YFSETQ. Here the CDR3 reads CASSLGSGSPTDTQYF. CDR3 nucleotide sequence: TGCGCCAGCAGCTTGGGTAGCGGGAGCCCCACAGATACGCAGTATTTT. The entire variable domain, with the rest obtained from reference TRBV5-1 and TRBJ2-3, is as follows: KAGVTQTPRYLIKTRGQQVTLSCSPISGHRSVSWYQQTPGQGLQFLFEYFSETQRNKGNFPGRFSGRQFSNSRSEMNVSTLELGDSALYLCASSLGSGSPTDTQYFGPGTRLTVL.

As concerns this clone: The sample has other DNA sequences that encode this CDR3 too. The J gene is TRBJ1-1, the V gene TRBV19, with TRBD1 matching over 7 bases. Per the germline V gene, CDR1 is LNHDA and CDR2 is SQIVND (reference sequence). The CDR3 is 13 amino acids. After removal of 8 bases from V and 0 bases from J, the junction contained 3 bases not matched to a gene. The CDR3 bases are TGTGCCAGTCGACAGGGACTGAACACTGAAGCTTTCTTT. It specifies CASRQGLNTEAFF.

V is TRBV18 and J is TRBJ1-4; 10 nucleotides align to TRBD1. Unmatched junction bases numbered 5, after V lost 2 bases and J lost 8 bases. Germline lookup yields CDR1 KGHSH and CDR2 LQKENI. The CDR3 is 15 residues long. The CDR3: CASSPNLGQGEKLFF. The CDR3 DNA follows: TGTGCCAGCTCACCAAATCTGGGACAGGGGGAAAAACTGTTTTTT.

This sequence joins TRBV27 and TRBJ2-5; 7 bases line up with TRBD2. The CDR3 totals 13 residues. Germline assignment: CDR1 MNHEY and CDR2 SMNVEV (reference sequence). Trimming at V came to 7 bases and at J to 9 bases, leaving 11 bases not matched to a gene. DNA for the CDR3: TGTGCCAGCACCCCTTCCCTAGGACTAGCCCAGTACTTC. It encodes CASTPSLGLAQYF.

This clone was detected many times. The V and J genes are TRBV19 and TRBJ1-4; 12 bases map to TRBD1. The germline CDR1 and CDR2 sequences are LNHDA and SQIVND (reference sequence). This CDR3 has 15 residues. V trimming: 3 bases; J trimming: 8 bases; junction bases outside the gene matches: 4. The DNA of the CDR3 is TGTGCCAGTAGTATGGGACAGGGGGCGGGGGAAAAACTGTTTTTT. The encoded protein is CASSMGQGAGEKLFF.

The V gene is TRBV25-1, the J gene TRBJ1-1; TRBD1 agrees at 10 bases. This CDR3 is 16 amino acids long. V lost 6 bases, J lost 5 bases, and 12 bases stayed unmatched. Per the germline V gene, CDR1 is MGHDK and CDR2 is SYGVNS. The CDR3 loop reads CASSRGQGLVETEAFF. The DNA for the CDR3 is TGTGCCAGCAGCCGGGGACAGGGGCTGGTAGAAACTGAAGCTTTCTTT.

In this sample, this clone turned up a few times. The CDR3 region is CASSQPHQGVREPQHF. CDR3 DNA sequence: TGCGCCAGCAGCCAGCCCCATCAGGGGGTCAGGGAGCCCCAGCATTTT. The chain joins TRBV4-1 to TRBJ1-5; 7 nucleotides match TRBD1. The CDR3 spans 16 residues. Germline assignment: CDR1 MGHRA and CDR2 YSYEKL. V shed 3 bases and J 8 bases; nucleotides not matched to a gene: 13.

The J gene is TRBJ1-5, the V gene TRBV28, with TRBD1 matching over 10 bases. Germline V CDR1 and CDR2: MDHEN, SYDVKM. V gave up 0 bases and J gave up 4 bases; unmatched junction bases: 3. This CDR3 region has 16 residues. This chain's CDR3 is CASSLWAGQGNQPQHF. The CDR3 bases are TGTGCCAGCAGTTTATGGGCGGGACAGGGGAATCAGCCCCAGCATTTT. Full variable domain (outside the CDR3, taken from reference TRBV28 and TRBJ1-5): DVKVTQSSRYLVKRTGEKVFLECVQDMDHENMFWYRQDPGLGLRLIYFSYDVKMKEKGDIPEGYSVSREKKERFSLILESASTNQTSMYLCASSLWAGQGNQPQHFGDGTRLSIL.

The CDR3 nucleotides read TGTGCCAGCAACGGACAGGGGGCAAACACCATATATTTT. This encodes CASNGQGANTIYF. The chain uses TRBV6-5 and TRBJ1-3, with TRBD1 matching over 11 bases. CDR3 length: 13 amino acids. Germline assignment: CDR1 MNHEY and CDR2 SVGAGI. V lost 7 bases, J lost 6 bases, and 2 bases stayed unmatched.